These 18 T cell receptor beta chains were sequenced from one sample in a study of blood T cell repertoires in COVID-19. TCRdb's table, derived via immunoSEQ multiplex PCR, lists solely in-frame clones and lacks some. This sample has roughly 220,000 clones, with approximately 86% found just once. Sequencing was done on a sample of PBMCs or T cells enriched from blood (not recorded which). The receptors were gathered from a woman aged 50 to 65 with acute COVID-19.

This sequence joins TRBV5-6 and TRBJ2-7, with D maybe TRBD2 (5 bases). The CDR3 covers 16 residues. Germline CDR1 and CDR2: SGHDT and YYEEEE. Trimming pared 0 bases from V and 2 bases from J, leaving 15 bases between. The CDR3 region is CASSLAVDYRTYEQYF. The CDR3 nucleotides are TGTGCCAGCAGCTTGGCCGTTGACTATAGGACCTACGAGCAGTACTTC.

The chain is built from TRBV6-5 and TRBJ2-2; D possibly corresponds to TRBD1 (6 bases). Trimming removed 6 bases at V and 1 base at J, with 9 bases between. The CDR3 has 14 residues. CDR1 and CDR2 from the germline V gene are MNHEY and SVGAGI. Written as DNA, the CDR3 is TGTGCCAGCAGAAGGGGACAGAACACCGGGGAGCTGTTTTTT. Amino acid sequence: CASRRGQNTGELFF.

This clone was seen a few times. The chain carries TRBV6-5 and TRBJ1-5; 12 nucleotides align to TRBD1. Germline V lookup: CDR1 MNHEY, CDR2 SVGAGI. After removal of 6 bases from V and 6 bases from J, the junction contained 6 bases not matched to a gene. This CDR3 has 15 amino acids. This CDR3 reads CASSPSGQGAQPQHF. The CDR3 DNA is TGTGCCAGCAGCCCCTCGGGACAGGGGGCTCAGCCCCAGCATTTT.

This rearrangement joins TRBV11-2 to TRBJ1-2, with D uncertain. Germline V gives CDR1 SGHAT, CDR2 FQNNGV. The CDR3 length is 15 residues. V lost 0 bases, J lost 6 bases, and 14 bases lay in between. CDR3 nucleotides: TGTGCCAGCAGCTTAGAGGTCTACGCCACGGATGGCTACACCTTC. Its translation is CASSLEVYATDGYTF.

The V gene is TRBV12-3 or TRBV12-4, the J gene TRBJ1-2; no reliable D call. The CDR3 length is 13 residues. The ends were cut back, 2 bases at V and 3 bases at J, with 7 bases in the middle. The CDR3 DNA reads TGTGCCAGCAGTTTATACACAGACTATGGCTACACCTTC. This translates into CASSLYTDYGYTF.

Comment on this clone: Other DNA sequences in this specimen translate into the identical CDR3. The chain combines TRBV28 with TRBJ1-2; D unresolved. This CDR3 comprises 12 residues. V shed 5 bases and J shed 0 bases, with 4 bases lying between them. Germline V gives CDR1 MDHEN, CDR2 SYDVKM. As DNA, the CDR3 is TGTGCCAGCAGTGGAGCTAACTATGGCTACACCTTC. Its translation: CASSGANYGYTF.

V is TRBV5-1 and J is TRBJ2-1, with 14 bases identical to TRBD2. The germline CDR1 and CDR2 sequences are SGHRS and YFSETQ. The CDR3 totals 14 residues. V trimming: 7 bases; J trimming: 6 bases; junction bases outside the gene matches: 3. This CDR3 is CASGGTSGSNEQFF. In nucleotides, the CDR3 is TGCGCCAGCGGTGGGACTAGCGGGAGCAATGAGCAGTTCTTC.

The chain links TRBV7-2 to TRBJ2-4; TRBD1 matches at 10 bases. The germline CDR1 and CDR2 sequences are SGHTA and FQGNSA. The CDR3 consists of 17 residues. After removal of 5 bases from V and 2 bases from J, the junction contained 9 bases not matched to a gene. CDR3 loop: CASSLGQGVISKNIQYF. CDR3 sequence (DNA): TGTGCCAGCAGCCTAGGACAGGGGGTCATATCCAAAAACATTCAGTACTTC.

V usage is TRBV5-1 and J usage is TRBJ2-3, with 7 bases aligning to TRBD1. Germline trimming cut 3 bases from V and 2 bases from J; bases unmatched to any gene: 15. Germline CDR1 reads SGHRS; CDR2 reads YFSETQ. The CDR3 covers 18 residues. Here the CDR3 reads CASSSATTGQANTDTQYF. CDR3 nucleotides: TGCGCCAGCAGCTCCGCCACCACCGGACAGGCAAACACAGATACGCAGTATTTT.

The chain links TRBV6-5 to TRBJ2-1; 9 bases match TRBD2. V was clipped by 8 bases and J by 6 bases; unmatched bases: 8. Germline-derived CDR1 and CDR2 are MNHEY and SVGAGI. This CDR3 contains 14 residues. CDR3 loop: CASGLSGGLNEQFF. The CDR3 DNA sequence: TGTGCCAGCGGCTTAAGCGGGGGGCTCAATGAGCAGTTCTTC.

The chain links TRBV28 to TRBJ2-7; 9 bases map to TRBD2. The V segment lost 4 bases and the J segment 4 bases; nucleotides outside the gene matches: 8. The CDR3 consists of 15 residues. Germline V gene data show CDR1 as MDHEN and CDR2 as SYDVKM. CDR3 nucleotide sequence: TGTGCCAGCAGTTCCATAGCGGGAGCCCATTACGAGCAGTACTTC. It is translated as CASSSIAGAHYEQYF. The variable domain in full, completed from reference TRBV28 and TRBJ2-7, reads DVKVTQSSRYLVKRTGEKVFLECVQDMDHENMFWYRQDPGLGLRLIYFSYDVKMKEKGDIPEGYSVSREKKERFSLILESASTNQTSMYLCASSSIAGAHYEQYFGPGTRLTVT.

This chain connects TRBV5-6 to TRBJ2-1; D not certain. Per germline, CDR1 SGHDT and CDR2 YYEEEE. V was shortened by 5 bases and J by 0 bases, with 9 bases between the two germline ends. This CDR3 region has 14 residues. The CDR3 nucleotides are TGTGCCAGCAGGACGAGGAGCTCCTACAATGAGCAGTTCTTC. Protein: CASRTRSSYNEQFF.

J is TRBJ2-1 and V is TRBV24-1, with TRBD1 as a possible D gene (6 bases). V lost 0 bases and J lost 2, with 10 bases in between. CDR1 KGHDR and CDR2 SFDVKD come from the germline V gene. The CDR3 consists of 16 residues. The CDR3 DNA sequence: TGTGCCACCAGTGATTTGGGGACAAGTGCCTACAATGAGCAGTTCTTC. Its protein is CATSDLGTSAYNEQFF.

Comments on this clone: Within the sample, other DNA sequences also encode this same CDR3. The chain combines TRBV28 with TRBJ1-5, with 8 positions matching TRBD1. Germline values: CDR1 MDHEN, CDR2 SYDVKM. The trim removed 5 bases at V and 7 bases at J, leaving 7 bases unmatched. The CDR3 contains 14 residues. The CDR3 spells CASSPGQGRQPQHF. The CDR3 DNA reads as TGTGCCAGCAGTCCAGGACAGGGCAGGCAGCCCCAGCATTTT.

V usage is TRBV10-3 and J usage is TRBJ2-7; TRBD2 agrees at 12 bases. The CDR3 is 19 amino acids. Unmatched junction bases numbered 18, after V lost 2 bases and J lost 7 bases. Germline assignment: CDR1 ENHRY and CDR2 SYGVKD. As DNA, the CDR3 is TGTGCCATCAGTGAGCCCGGGACTAGCGGGCAATTACCTACGGTGGAGCAGTACTTC. Protein: CAISEPGTSGQLPTVEQYF.

The chain combines TRBV7-2 with TRBJ2-3; TRBD1 matches 8 bases. This CDR3 contains 15 residues. J was trimmed by 5 bases and V by 8 bases; bases with no gene match: 12. Germline V CDR1 and CDR2: SGHTA, FQGNSA. CDR3 sequence: CASEQRQGQGDTQYF. The DNA for the CDR3 is TGTGCCAGCGAACAACGACAGGGGCAGGGAGATACGCAGTATTTT.

The chain is built from TRBV3-1 (or the pseudogene TRBV3-2) and TRBJ2-7; D ambiguous. This CDR3 has 13 amino acids. CDR1 is LGHDT, CDR2 YNNKEL, per germline (reference sequence). The germline V and J ends were trimmed by 1 base and 3 bases, with 7 bases remaining between them. The CDR3 DNA follows: TGTGCCAGCAGCCAAGGCACTATCTACGAGCAGTACTTC. Residues: CASSQGTIYEQYF.

V and J are TRBV5-8 and TRBJ1-1; 7 bases are shared with TRBD1. The germline CDR1 and CDR2 sequences are SGHTS and YDEGEE. This CDR3 spans 16 amino acids. Unmatched junction bases numbered 9, after V lost 4 bases and J lost 0 bases. CDR3 region: CASSEGTAYMNTEAFF. CDR3 coding DNA: TGTGCCAGCAGCGAAGGGACAGCCTATATGAACACTGAAGCTTTCTTT. Complete variable domain (other parts from reference TRBV5-8 and TRBJ1-1): EAGVTQSPTHLIKTRGQQATLRCSPISGHTSVYWYQQALGLGLQFLLWYDEGEERNRGNFPPRFSGRQFPNYSSELNVNALELEDSALYLCASSEGTAYMNTEAFFGQGTRLTVV.